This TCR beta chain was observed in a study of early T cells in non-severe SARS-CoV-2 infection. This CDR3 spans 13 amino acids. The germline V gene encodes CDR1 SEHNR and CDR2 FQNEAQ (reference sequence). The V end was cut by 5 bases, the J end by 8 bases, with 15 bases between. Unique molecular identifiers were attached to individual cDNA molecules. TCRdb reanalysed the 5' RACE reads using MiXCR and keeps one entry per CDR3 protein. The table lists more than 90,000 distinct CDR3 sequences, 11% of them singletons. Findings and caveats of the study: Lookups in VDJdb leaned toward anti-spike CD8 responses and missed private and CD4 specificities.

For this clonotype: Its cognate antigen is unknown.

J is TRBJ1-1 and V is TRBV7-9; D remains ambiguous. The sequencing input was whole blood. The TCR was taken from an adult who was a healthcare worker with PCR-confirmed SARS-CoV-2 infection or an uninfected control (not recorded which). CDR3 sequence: CASSPLGGWEAFF. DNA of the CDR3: TGTGCCAGCAGCCCCCTAGGTGGATGGGAAGCTTTCTTT. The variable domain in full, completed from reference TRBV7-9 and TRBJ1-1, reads DTGVSQNPRHKITKRGQNVTFRCDPISEHNRLYWYRQTLGQGPEFLTYFQNEAQLEKSRLLSDRFSAERPKGSFSTLEIQRTEQGDSAMYLCASSPLGGWEAFFGQGTRLTVV.